What follows are 5 T cell receptor beta chains derived from one specimen sequenced in a study of CD8 T cells in ankylosing spondylitis. TCRdb re-called the 5' RACE reads through MiXCR, storing one row per CDR3 protein. The sample records 200,000 to 250,000 distinct CDR3 sequences, roughly 32% being singletons. Sequencing input: blood, either unsorted or a sorted T cell fraction (not recorded which). The receptors come from a male donor with ankylosing spondylitis or in good health (not recorded which).

This clonotype has more than one count but fewer than ten. CDR3 region: CAISEGFLYNEQFF. CDR3 nucleotide sequence: TGTGCCATCAGTGAGGGATTCCTATACAATGAGCAGTTCTTC. The chain employs TRBV10-3 and TRBJ2-1; D call uncertain. Looked up from germline, CDR1 is ENHRY and CDR2 is SYGVKD. The V end lost 2 bases, the J end lost 4 bases, and 9 bases lay between the germline ends. The CDR3 has 14 residues.

This clonotype was observed a handful of times. V and J are TRBV7-6 and TRBJ2-3; 13 bases match TRBD2. CDR1 is SGHVS and CDR2 is FNYEAQ in the germline V gene. CDR3 size: 16 residues. V shed 5 bases, J shed 2 bases, and the junction held 4 bases outside the gene matches. For the CDR3, the DNA is TGTGCCAGCAGCAGACTAGCGGGGGGAATCACAGATACGCAGTATTTT. Translated: CASSRLAGGITDTQYF.

This clonotype has more than one count but fewer than ten. The chain uses TRBV10-2 and TRBJ2-7; no reliable D call. The CDR3 is 13 amino acids. Trimming pared 2 bases from V and 2 bases from J, leaving 7 bases between. CDR1 and CDR2 from the germline V gene are WSHSY and SAAADI. In DNA, the CDR3 is TGCGCCAGCAGTGAGGATGGTCCCTACGAGCAGTACTTC. The encoded protein is CASSEDGPYEQYF.

The gene calls are TRBV12-3 or TRBV12-4 and TRBJ2-1, with 8 positions matching TRBD2. CDR3 length equals 17 residues. In DNA, the CDR3 is TGTACAACCAGCAGGTTTACGGGGGGGAGCTCCTACAATGAGCAGTTCTTC. Encoded protein: CTTSRFTGGSSYNEQFF.

This clonotype was seen only a few times. The V call is TRBV29-1, the J call TRBJ2-3; 8 bases are shared with TRBD1. V shed 6 bases, J shed 2 bases, and the junction held 4 bases outside the gene matches. This CDR3 has 13 amino acids. Germline CDR1 is SQVTM and CDR2 is ANQGSEA. The chain's CDR3 is CSVATGATDTQYF. In nucleotides, the CDR3 is TGCAGCGTCGCGACAGGGGCCACAGATACGCAGTATTTT.